This T cell receptor (beta chain) was recorded in a study of read filtering for tumor transcriptome and immune sequencing (dated by TCRdb to about 2020). Turning to the overall study: The cohort was composed of approximately 17 male and 14 female patients, with a mean age of around 66 years and an age range of roughly 45 to 85. By revised international staging, under 10 patients were R-ISS I, some 16 were R-ISS II and roughly 7 were R-ISS III. After DNase treatment, whole-transcriptome libraries were prepared with the TruSeq RNA Access Library Prep Kit. TCR-region mapped reads per sample ranged from about 3.5 to 11 million with IR-seq versus only roughly 75 to 1273 with RNA-seq. TCR repertoires obtained by targeted immune repertoire sequencing and by bulk whole-transcriptome sequencing performed on the same bone marrow samples were compared. As a main aim, a read-filtering strategy for immune repertoire data was addressed, with the specific question being whether clonotypes supported by a single read should be removed.

Starting from around 420 ng RNA, TCR libraries were constructed with the Immunoverse kit using molecular barcoded adaptors that cover the alpha/delta and beta/gamma chains. The same RNA used for transcriptome sequencing was used for TCR library preparation. TCR libraries were sequenced on an Illumina HiSeq 4000 with 2 x 150 cycles. As for the authors' bioinformatics: With MiXCR, TCR reads were aligned to human V, D, J and C references and assembled into CDR3 clonotypes, with quality filtering and error correction included. Clonotype counts and gene usage diversity were analyzed with the tcR package in R. Raw mapping reads were checked after the RNA-seq reads had been mapped by STAR aligner version 2.5.3a onto the human GRCh37 genome. To test how sequencing depth affects detected clonotypes, IR-seq fastq files were randomly downsampled with Seqtk 1.3. The public reads were reprocessed in TCRdb via fastp at Q25 and MiXCR, keeping in-frame beta chains. Rows are unified per CDR3 protein, each entry keeping the most common DNA and genes. What appears here as the V and J calls and clone size reflects TCRdb's work, not the paper's. The sample data list approximately 93,000 distinct CDR3 sequences, and about 22% of these were observed just once. The ten most abundant clones make up roughly 11% of the sample.

Each patient had bone marrow sampled at the time of active disease. Bone marrow mononuclear cells were isolated by Ficoll-Hypaque density gradient centrifugation. To remove myeloma plasma cells, the cells were labeled with CD138 magnetic microbeads on a MACS separator, and CD138-negative cells were then collected by negative selection. The purity of the isolated cells was checked by flow cytometry with CD138 antibodies on an Attune NxT. Total RNA was extracted with TRIzol reagent and quantified with a NanoDrop spectrophotometer. Paired RNA-seq and IR-seq were performed on each patient's CD138-negative bone marrow sample. This clonotype occurred many times. The target of this receptor is not known. Base qualities are not provided; no much larger clone lies one nucleotide away. Overall study results and their limits: The correlation between IR-seq and RNA-seq shared clonotype proportions rose when single-read clonotypes were removed. The sorted CD138-negative fraction was composed of a mixed bone marrow immune population rather than of purified T cells. Single-read clonotypes made up roughly 80% of clonotypes but only roughly 3.6% of total reads in IR-seq, compared with about 77% of clonotypes and approximately 45% of reads in RNA-seq. Clonotypes were captured by IR-seq at much higher depth and more reliably than by RNA-seq, and smaller IR-seq throughput was sufficient for identification of most shared clonotypes.

Sequenced input: a population of CD138-negative cells sorted from bone marrow. The cell subset or site label corresponds to: bone marrow mononuclear cells depleted of CD138+ plasma/myeloma cells by negative magnetic selection. This clonotype originated in a donor at least 40 years old with multiple myeloma.

The CDR3 sequence is CASSLKIDYGYTF. The base sequence is TGTGCCAGCAGTTTAAAGATTGACTATGGCTACACCTTC. In this chain, TRBV27 is recombined with TRBJ1-2; the D gene remains uncertain. The germline V gene (reference sequence) specifies MNHEY as CDR1 and SMNVEV as CDR2. The CDR3 sequence holds 13 residues, the cysteine and phenylalanine included. The kept DNA is CDR3 alone, 39 bases in frame from the first base. Relative to germline, V is 2 bases shorter and J is 3 bases shorter, with 7 bases between their ends.